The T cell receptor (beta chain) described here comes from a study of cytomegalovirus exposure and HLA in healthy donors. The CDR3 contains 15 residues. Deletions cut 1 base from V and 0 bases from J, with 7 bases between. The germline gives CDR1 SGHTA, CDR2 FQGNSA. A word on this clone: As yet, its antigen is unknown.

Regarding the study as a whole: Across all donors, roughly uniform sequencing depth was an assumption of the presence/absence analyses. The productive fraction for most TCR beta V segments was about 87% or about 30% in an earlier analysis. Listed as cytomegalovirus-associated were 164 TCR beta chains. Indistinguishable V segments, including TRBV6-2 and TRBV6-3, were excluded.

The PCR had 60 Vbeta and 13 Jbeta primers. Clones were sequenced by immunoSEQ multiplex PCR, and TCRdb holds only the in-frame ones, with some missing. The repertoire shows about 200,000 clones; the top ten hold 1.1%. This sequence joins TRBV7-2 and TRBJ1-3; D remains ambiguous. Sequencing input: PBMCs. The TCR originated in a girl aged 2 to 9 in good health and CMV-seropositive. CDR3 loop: CASSLVEGSGNTIYF. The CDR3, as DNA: TGTGCCAGCAGCTTAGTGGAGGGCTCTGGAAACACCATATATTTT.